Presented here are 13 T cell receptor beta chains from one specimen sequenced in a study of blood T cell repertoires in COVID-19. Generated by immunoSEQ multiplex PCR, the TCRdb table keeps only in-frame clones and is missing some. Of about 380,000 clones in the sample, approximately 89% were seen once. Specimen: PBMCs or T cells enriched from blood (not recorded which). These receptors all stem from a man aged 25-45 years who had recovered from COVID-19.

This chain uses TRBV6-2 or TRBV6-3 with TRBJ1-6; 7 nucleotides line up with TRBD1. The CDR3 is made up of 15 amino acids. Losses at the gene ends were 2 bases for V and 4 bases for J; bases not matched to a gene: 2. The germline gives CDR1 MNHEY, CDR2 SVGEGT. The CDR3 spells CASSYLGQYNSPLHF. The CDR3 DNA is TGTGCCAGCAGTTACCTGGGACAGTATAATTCACCCCTCCACTTT.

The chain joins TRBV10-1 to TRBJ2-7, with 8 nucleotides matching TRBD1. The CDR3 consists of 15 residues. The germline V gene encodes CDR1 WNHNN and CDR2 SYGVQD (reference sequence). Germline trimming cut 4 bases from V and 2 bases from J; bases unmatched to any gene: 7. CDR3 residues: CASSGQTGAPYEQYF. CDR3 DNA: TGCGCCAGCAGTGGGCAGACAGGGGCCCCCTACGAGCAGTACTTC.

The rearrangement uses TRBV7-6 and TRBJ1-5, with a possible D match to TRBD1 (5 bases). The CDR3 has 13 amino acids. Looked up from germline, CDR1 is SGHVS and CDR2 is FNYEAQ. The V gene lost 4 bases and the J gene lost 3 bases, with 7 bases spanning the gap. CDR3 coding DNA: TGTGCCAGCAGCTCAGGGCTCAATCAGCCCCAGCATTTT. Translation gives CASSSGLNQPQHF.

The genes are TRBV19 and TRBJ1-2, with a tentative D call TRBD1 (5 bases). Germline CDR1 is LNHDA and CDR2 is SQIVND (reference sequence). V lost 3 bases to trimming and J lost 3 bases, with 8 bases between them. The CDR3 length is 13 residues. CDR3 loop: CASSMGGDYGYTF. CDR3 sequence (DNA): TGTGCCAGTAGTATGGGGGGGGACTATGGCTACACCTTC.

In its sample, this clone was seen a few times. The rearrangement links TRBV29-1 to TRBJ1-3, with 7 bases aligning to TRBD1. The CDR3 consists of 15 residues. J gave up 4 bases and V 6 bases, and 12 bases lay outside the gene matches. Germline loops: CDR1 SQVTM, CDR2 ANQGSEA. This chain's CDR3 is CSVAPTGLEGNTIYF. CDR3 nucleotide sequence: TGCAGCGTAGCACCGACAGGGTTGGAGGGAAACACCATATATTTT.

V is TRBV10-3 and J is TRBJ2-7, with D perhaps TRBD2 (5 bases). The CDR3 covers 13 residues. Germline CDR1 reads ENHRY; CDR2 reads SYGVKD. V was pared by 2 bases and J by 7 bases, with 12 bases between. CDR3 DNA: TGTGCCATCAGTGAGGCGGGTCTGGGGGAGCAGTACTTC. This encodes CAISEAGLGEQYF.

The chain is built from TRBV11-2 and TRBJ1-1; 7 bases agree with TRBD1. Germline CDR1 SGHAT, CDR2 FQNNGV. The CDR3 has 15 residues. The trim removed 3 bases at V and 1 base at J, leaving 5 bases unmatched. For the CDR3, the DNA is TGTGCCAGCAGCTTTCGGACAGGAAGGAACACTGAAGCTTTCTTT. The encoded protein is CASSFRTGRNTEAFF.

This clone was seen once. Here the CDR3 reads CASSVEGQKWAQYF. The CDR3 DNA sequence: TGTGCCAGCAGCGTAGAGGGGCAAAAATGGGCGCAGTATTTT. The chain recombines TRBV9 with TRBJ2-3; TRBD1 might be the D (5 bases). Between the trimmed V and J ends, which lost 0 bases and 10 bases, there was a span of 15 bases. The CDR3 has 14 residues. CDR1 SGDLS and CDR2 YYNGEE come from the germline V gene.

The CDR3 nucleotides read TGTGCCAGCAGTTACATCGGGACAGGGGTAAAGGCAACTAATGAAAAACTGTTTTTT. Translation: CASSYIGTGVKATNEKLFF. The gene calls are TRBV6-2 or TRBV6-3 and TRBJ1-4, with 10 positions matching TRBD1. Germline V gene lookup returns CDR1 MNHEY and CDR2 SVGEGT. The V gene end was trimmed by 2 bases and the J gene end by 0 bases; junction bases not matched to a gene: 9. The CDR3 runs 19 residues.

In regard to this clone: One end of the junction does not line up with germline, which may come from a read error. V gene TRBV7-9 combines with J gene TRBJ2-3; D might be TRBD2 (6 bases). Germline V gene lookup returns CDR1 SEHNR and CDR2 FQNEAQ (reference sequence). The CDR3 has 14 residues. This CDR3 reads CAGSFGGGTDTQYF. The CDR3 bases are TGTGCCGGCAGCTTCGGCGGGGGCACAGATACGCAGTATTTT.

The gene calls are TRBV30 and TRBJ1-1, with D maybe TRBD1 (6 bases). Germline values: CDR1 GTSNPN, CDR2 SVGIG (reference sequence). This CDR3 has 15 amino acids. Trimming left V 2 bases short and J 3 bases short, with 16 bases between. This CDR3 is CAWSRGANPDTEAFF. CDR3 bases: TGTGCCTGGAGTCGGGGGGCGAATCCCGACACTGAAGCTTTCTTT.

This sequence joins TRBV19 and TRBJ2-1, with a weak D call TRBD1 (6 bases). The CDR3 totals 14 residues. CDR1 and CDR2 from the germline V gene are LNHDA and SQIVND (reference sequence). The V gene lost 3 bases and the J gene lost 5 bases, with 11 bases spanning the gap. The CDR3 DNA follows: TGTGCCAGTAGTATTGGTCGGGACAACAATGAGCAGTTCTTC. Translation gives CASSIGRDNNEQFF.

The chain combines TRBV7-2 with TRBJ2-5, with 8 bases matching TRBD1. The CDR3 is 15 amino acids. The V gene's germline CDR1 is SGHTA and CDR2 FQGNSA. Unmatched junction bases numbered 4, after V lost 3 bases and J lost 1 base. The CDR3 nucleotides are TGTGCCAGCAGCTTGAGACAGGGGCTCCAAGAGACCCAGTACTTC. This encodes CASSLRQGLQETQYF.